The text below deals with one T cell receptor (beta chain). This entry is derived from a study of cytomegalovirus exposure and HLA in healthy donors. In the study overall: The same platform as the roughly 700 first-cohort repertoires was used for the 120 validation repertoires, a later analysis reported.

The germline CDR1 and CDR2 sequences are MGHRA and YSYEKL. J gave up 3 bases and V 1 base, and 6 bases lay outside the gene matches. The CDR3 has 16 amino acids. Profiling relied on immunoSEQ multiplex PCR, and the TCRdb table lists in-frame clones only, not all of them. Of tens of thousands of clones listed, less than 95% are singletons. The specimen was PBMCs. The chain couples TRBV4-1 to TRBJ1-2; 9 bases match TRBD1. The receptor comes from a young woman in good health and CMV-seropositive. CDR3 loop: CASSQVWTGDYYGYTF. In nucleotides, the CDR3 is TGCGCCAGCAGCCAAGTGTGGACAGGGGACTACTATGGCTACACCTTC.